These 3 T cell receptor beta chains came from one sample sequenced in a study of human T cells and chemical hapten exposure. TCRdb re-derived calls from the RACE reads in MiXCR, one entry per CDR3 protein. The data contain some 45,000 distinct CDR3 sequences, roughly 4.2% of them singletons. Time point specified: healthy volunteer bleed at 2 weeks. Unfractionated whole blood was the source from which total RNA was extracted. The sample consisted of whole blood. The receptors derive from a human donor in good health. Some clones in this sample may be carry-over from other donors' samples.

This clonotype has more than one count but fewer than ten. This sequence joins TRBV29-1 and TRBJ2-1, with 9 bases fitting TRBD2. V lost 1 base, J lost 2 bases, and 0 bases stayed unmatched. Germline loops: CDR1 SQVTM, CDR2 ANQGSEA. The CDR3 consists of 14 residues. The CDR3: CSVEVAGAYNEQFF. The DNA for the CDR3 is TGCAGCGTTGAAGTAGCGGGAGCCTACAATGAGCAGTTCTTC.

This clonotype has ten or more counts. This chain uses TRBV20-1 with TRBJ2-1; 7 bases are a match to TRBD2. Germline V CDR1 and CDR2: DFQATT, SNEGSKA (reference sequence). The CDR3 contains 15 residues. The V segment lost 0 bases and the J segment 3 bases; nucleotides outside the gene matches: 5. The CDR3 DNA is TGCAGTGCTAGAGAGGGCCAGCGGGGCTACAATGAGCAGTTCTTC. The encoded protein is CSAREGQRGYNEQFF.

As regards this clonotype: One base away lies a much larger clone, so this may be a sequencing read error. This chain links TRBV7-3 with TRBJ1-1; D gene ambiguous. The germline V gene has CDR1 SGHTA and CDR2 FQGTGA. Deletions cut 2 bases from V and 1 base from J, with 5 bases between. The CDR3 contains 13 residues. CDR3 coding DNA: TGTGCCAGCAGCTTAGGATGGAACACTGAAGCTTTCTTT. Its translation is CASSLGWNTEAFF.